This T cell receptor (beta chain) originates from a study of CD8 T cells in ankylosing spondylitis (dated by TCRdb to about 2017). Notes on the research overall: T cell receptor beta repertoires were profiled in healthy donors and ankylosing spondylitis patients so that disease-linked TCR variants could be found. In total, the full study cohort was made up of 108 healthy donors and 25 ankylosing spondylitis patients. Samples of peripheral blood were taken, and for ankylosing spondylitis patients, synovial fluid was collected as well. Broad study findings and their caveats: A CD8+ phenotype was shown by the disease-linked clones, which were found at relatively low frequencies in peripheral blood. Significant enrichment of the disease-linked clones was reported in matched synovial fluid samples from ankylosing spondylitis patients. A TCR beta motif of several highly homologous amino acid variants appeared characteristic of blood from ankylosing spondylitis patients. Some TCR beta motif variants had previously been reported in synovial fluid and blood of reactive arthritis patients, which suggested common disease-initiation mechanisms.

The sequencer listed for this sample is Illumina HiSeq 2500. TCR beta libraries were prepared by quantitative 5'-RACE with molecular barcodes. On the authors' methods: A new computational method based on a probabilistic model of VDJ rearrangement was used to identify disease-linked TCR variants. TCRdb trimmed the raw reads at Q25, called clones with MiXCR and kept productive beta chains. Merged by CDR3 protein, the rows form single entries marked with the most common genes and DNA. The V and J calls shown here were made by TCRdb, not taken from the authors' results. The table for this sample lists about 750,000 distinct CDR3 sequences; around 17% of them were counted only once. The top ten clones comprise over 15% of the sample. Regarding this clonotype: Its target antigen remains unknown. Base-call qualities are not available, and no considerably larger clone is one nucleotide away.

The CDR3 runs 17 amino acids, cysteine and phenylalanine included. CDR3 DNA is the only sequence kept; it has 51 bases, read in frame from the first base. From the germline V gene, CDR1 is MNHNS and CDR2 is SASEGT. V is reduced by 6 bases and J by 2 bases, leaving a spacing of 20 bases between them. Material for sequencing was blood, either unsorted or a sorted T cell fraction (not recorded which). The receptor comes from a male donor with ankylosing spondylitis. The V and J segments used are TRBV6-1 and TRBJ1-5; too little of a D gene remains to name it. The CDR3 protein is CASSAPFAGRGNQPQHF. The bases are TGTGCCAGCAGCGCACCCTTCGCCGGGAGAGGCAATCAGCCCCAGCATTTT.